The text below deals with one T cell receptor beta chain. Its antigen is unidentified. Positively selected for CCR7, the CD45RO-negative cells used as naive CD8 cells excluded terminally differentiated effector memory CD45RA+ cells. The donors, healthy adults who were HIV-negative, had experienced no recent acute infections or vaccinations. This specimen comes from a study of shared clonotypes between healthy human individuals. Trimming left V 3 bases short and J 6 bases short, with 12 bases between. Germline lookup yields CDR1 LGHNA and CDR2 YSLEER. This CDR3 comprises 14 residues. The data were produced by immunoSEQ multiplex PCR, yet TCRdb's version contains in-frame clones alone and is incomplete. The table has about 2.1 million clones, 90% to 95% seen once. General study findings and limits: Among donors, sharing of clonotypes was expected to be affected by sequencing depth. Researchers sampled only blood; tissue repertoires likely differ.

The TCR was taken from a man in his late teens or twenties in good health. Some clones in this sample may be carry-over from other donors' samples. Sequences were obtained from naive CD8+ T cells from PBMCs. The gene calls are TRBV4-3 and TRBJ2-1, with D perhaps assigned TRBD1 or TRBD2 (5 bases each). The CDR3 DNA follows: TGCGCCAGCAGCCAGGGGACGAGGGGCAATGAGCAGTTCTTC. Translation: CASSQGTRGNEQFF.